The TCR beta chain described here comes from a study of T cell changes during pregnancy in multiple sclerosis. The germline CDR1 and CDR2 sequences are SGHVS and FQNEAQ. The CDR3 covers 14 residues. The germline V and J ends were trimmed by 2 bases and 7 bases, with 15 bases remaining between them. Assay used: immunoSEQ multiplex PCR; TCRdb lists only in-frame clones, some missing. Here the sample spans around 69,000 clones, about 90% being singletons. This rearrangement joins TRBV7-8 to TRBJ2-7; D possibly corresponds to TRBD1 (5 bases). The sequence derives from a female donor in good health, enrolled as a control in a pregnancy study. The material sequenced was peripheral blood, taken in the second trimester of pregnancy. In DNA, the CDR3 is TGTGCCAGCAGCTTATTGGCGGCAGGGCAAGAGCAGTACTTC. Encoded protein: CASSLLAAGQEQYF.